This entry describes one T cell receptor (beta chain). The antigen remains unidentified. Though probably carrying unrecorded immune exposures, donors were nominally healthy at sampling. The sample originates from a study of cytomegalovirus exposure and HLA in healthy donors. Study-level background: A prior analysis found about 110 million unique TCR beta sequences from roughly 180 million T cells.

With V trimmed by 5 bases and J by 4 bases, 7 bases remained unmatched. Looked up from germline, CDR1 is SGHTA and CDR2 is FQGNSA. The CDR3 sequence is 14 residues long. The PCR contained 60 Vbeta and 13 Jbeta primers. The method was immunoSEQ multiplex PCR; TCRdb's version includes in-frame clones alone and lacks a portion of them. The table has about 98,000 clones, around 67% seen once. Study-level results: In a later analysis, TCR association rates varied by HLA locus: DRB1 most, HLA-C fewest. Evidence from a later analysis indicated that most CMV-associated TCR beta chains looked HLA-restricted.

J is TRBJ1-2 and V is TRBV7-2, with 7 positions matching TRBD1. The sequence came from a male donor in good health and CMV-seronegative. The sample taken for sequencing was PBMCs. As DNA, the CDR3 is TGTGCCAGCAGCCCACAGACAGGGTCCTATGGCTACACCTTC. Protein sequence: CASSPQTGSYGYTF. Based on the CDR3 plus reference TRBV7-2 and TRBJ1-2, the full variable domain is GAGVSQSPSNKVTEKGKDVELRCDPISGHTALYWYRQSLGQGLEFLIYFQGNSAPDKSGLPSDRFSAERTGGSVSTLTIQRTQQEDSAVYLCASSPQTGSYGYTFGSGTRLTVV.